This T cell receptor beta chain was sequenced for a study of blood T cell repertoires in COVID-19. Overall study context: The United States, Italy and Spain provided the acute and convalescent COVID-19 samples. From T cells, B-cell-depleted T cells, or PBMCs came the material, which was cDNA or gDNA.

Per the study methods: Nucleated cell counts were estimated from reference gene primer amplification. Generated by immunoSEQ multiplex PCR, the TCRdb table keeps only in-frame clones and is missing some. That table gives V, J and clone size, and the DNA gave D and trimming. The sample gives 280,000 or so clones, 88% of which show up once; under 8% is in the top ten. Sample: peripheral blood. This receptor was obtained from a young woman who had recovered from COVID-19.

The CDR3 sequence is CASSREYVGGDTQYF. The CDR3 DNA sequence: TGCGCCAGCAGCCGTGAATACGTCGGAGGGGATACGCAGTATTTT. The V gene is TRBV5-1, the J gene TRBJ2-3; TRBD2 might be the D (6 bases). The V gene lost 4 bases and the J gene lost 6 bases, with 18 bases spanning the gap. The CDR3 loop spans 15 amino acids. Germline-derived CDR1 and CDR2 are SGHRS and YFSETQ. The entire variable domain, with the rest obtained from reference TRBV5-1 and TRBJ2-3, is as follows: KAGVTQTPRYLIKTRGQQVTLSCSPISGHRSVSWYQQTPGQGLQFLFEYFSETQRNKGNFPGRFSGRQFSNSRSEMNVSTLELGDSALYLCASSREYVGGDTQYFGPGTRLTVL.